These T cell receptor beta chains were read from a single sample in a study of cytomegalovirus exposure and HLA in healthy donors. The assay was immunoSEQ multiplex PCR, and TCRdb's table has in-frame clones only and misses some. The table lists about 160,000 clones, 65% to 85% of them singletons, with less than 3% in the top ten. Sequencing was performed on PBMCs. The source is a male donor in good health and CMV-seronegative. Each CDR3 is given with its conserved first and last residue. Only part of the rows carry a size: once, few, many, or a class if the clone is expanded.

NA | TRBJ1-2 | TRBV4-3 | CASSQEQWGGGYTF
NA | TRBJ2-3 | TRBV19 | CASSATSGRGTDTQYF
NA | TRBJ2-3 | TRBV5-1 | CASSYGLAFQDTQYF
few | TRBJ2-7 | TRBV6-5 | CASSPWTTSYEQYF
NA | TRBJ1-4 | TRBV11-2 | CASSFRGVSEKLFF
NA | TRBJ2-3 | TRBV18 | CASSLGTSEQDTQYF
NA | TRBJ2-7 | TRBV6-1 | CASSEALGGSEQYF
NA | TRBJ2-6 | TRBV7-3 | CASSVGGYSGANVLTF
NA | TRBJ2-5 | TRBV11-2 | CASSTPDYPKETQYF
NA | TRBJ2-5 | TRBV6-5 | CASRSGGEEQETQYF
NA | TRBJ2-2 | TRBV28 | CASSLAGGPNTGELFF
few | TRBJ1-1 | TRBV28 | CASSRWNQGTAEAFF
NA | TRBJ1-2 | TRBV6-1 | CASSEAGRVYGYTF
NA | TRBJ1-2 | TRBV28 | CASRRTGGLNYGYTF
NA | TRBJ2-7 | TRBV7-8 | CASSPGLAGAHTYEQYF
NA | TRBJ1-2 | TRBV7-2 | CASSLDAAGAPYNYGYTF
NA | TRBJ2-3 | TRBV7-8 | CASSLAPSSTDTQYF
NA | TRBJ2-1 | TRBV5-4 | CASSLARGGEQFF
NA | TRBJ1-4 | TRBV4-1 | CASSQDQGATEKLFF
NA | TRBJ1-4 | TRBV30 | CAWIGEKLFF
NA | TRBJ2-7 | TRBV7-2 | CASSLRRLAGGDEQYF
NA | TRBJ1-4 | TRBV27 | CASSFSGKRREKLFF
NA | TRBJ1-5 | TRBV6-5 | CASSYGTGNQPQHF
NA | TRBJ2-7 | TRBV10-1 | CASRGAGAGEQYF
once | TRBJ2-3 | TRBV5-4 | CASSPTAGGGTDTQYF
NA | TRBJ2-1 | TRBV7-6 | CASSLAGGTVNNEQFF
NA | TRBJ2-1 | TRBV7-6 | CASSREAGGSYNEQFF
NA | TRBJ2-3 | TRBV9 | CASSVSRSRESTDTQYF
NA | TRBJ2-1 | TRBV9 | CASSVVVTAYNEQFF
NA | TRBJ2-1 | TRBV5-4 | CASSLVGSGRAPSYNEQFF
once | TRBJ1-3 | TRBV29-1 | CSVEDGPGGNTIYF
NA | TRBJ2-7 | TRBV30 | CAWNLQGAHEQYF
NA | TRBJ2-3 | TRBV7-9 | CASSKTSGQADTQYF
once | TRBJ2-7 | TRBV7-9 | CASSLLRTGGGDEQYF
NA | TRBJ2-2 | TRBV4-2 | CASSQEMGVGIGELFF
NA | TRBJ1-2 | TRBV4-2 | CASSLRQRGYTF
few | TRBJ1-1 | TRBV5-1 | CASSLDGLNTEAFF
NA | TRBJ2-3 | TRBV11-2 | CASSLGGSTDTQYF
NA | TRBJ2-1 | TRBV7-9 | CASSPGAGTNEQFF
NA | TRBJ2-7 | TRBV27 | CASSLSWAIGEGYEQYF
NA | TRBJ2-7 | TRBV19 | CASSIVSSYEQYF
few | TRBJ2-7 | TRBV28 | CASSLSQGPWEQYF
few | TRBJ1-1 | TRBV5-1 | CASSLSGQNTEAFF
NA | TRBJ2-7 | TRBV20-1 | CSASANYEQYF
NA | TRBJ2-3 | TRBV5-1 | CASSLAEPATDTQYF
NA | TRBJ2-7 | TRBV20-1 | CSARGEDEQYF
NA | TRBJ2-2 | TRBV7-9 | CATRTANTGELFF
NA | TRBJ1-4 | TRBV6-5 | CASSQRTGYGKLFF